This passage covers 21 T cell receptor beta chains from one sample sequenced in a study of cytomegalovirus exposure and HLA in healthy donors. The PCR had 60 Vbeta and 13 Jbeta primers. The protocol was immunoSEQ multiplex PCR, while the TCRdb copy is restricted to in-frame clones and leaves out a portion. Of 35,000 to 55,000 clones listed, under 60% are singletons. Sequenced material: PBMCs. The receptors were sampled from a man aged 55 to 69 in good health and CMV-seronegative.

The chain employs TRBV28 and TRBJ1-3; tentative D call: TRBD1 (5 bases). The ends were cut back, 2 bases at V and 9 bases at J, with 8 bases in the middle. This CDR3 is 12 amino acids long. Looked up from germline, CDR1 is MDHEN and CDR2 is SYDVKM. CDR3 DNA sequence: TGTGCCAGCAGTTTAGACAGCTTCACCATATATTTT. Residues: CASSLDSFTIYF.

The chain recombines TRBV5-1 with TRBJ1-4; 8 nucleotides match TRBD1. CDR1 SGHRS and CDR2 YFSETQ come from the germline V gene. This CDR3 has 14 residues. With V trimmed by 5 bases and J by 8 bases, 8 bases remained unmatched. In DNA, the CDR3 is TGCGCCAGCAGAGCGACAGGGGAGGGCGAAAAACTGTTTTTT. Protein sequence: CASRATGEGEKLFF.

This clone appeared once. The chain recombines TRBV29-1 with TRBJ1-4; 8 bases are a match to TRBD1. Germline V gene data show CDR1 as SQVTM and CDR2 as ANQGSEA. Losses at the gene ends were 7 bases for V and 4 bases for J; bases not matched to a gene: 11. The CDR3 is 15 residues long. The CDR3: CSAGAGGVFNEKLFF. Here the CDR3 DNA reads TGCAGCGCAGGGGCAGGGGGCGTTTTTAATGAAAAACTGTTTTTT.

This clone was observed a few times. This chain links TRBV6-1 with TRBJ1-4, with no clear D. Trimming removed 6 bases from V and 5 bases from J, with 10 bases in between. CDR1 is MNHNS, CDR2 SASEGT, per germline. The CDR3 loop spans 13 amino acids. The CDR3 bases are TGTGCCAGCAGGACGGCGCGGAATGAAAAACTGTTTTTT. This gives the protein CASRTARNEKLFF.

V is TRBV6-5 and J is TRBJ1-4, with D possibly being TRBD1 (5 bases). Trimming cost V 8 bases and J 10 bases, with 17 bases left between them. CDR3 length: 13 residues. Germline CDR1 and CDR2: MNHEY and SVGAGI. The CDR3 protein is CASPTGGWVKLFF. Here the CDR3 DNA reads TGTGCCAGCCCTACGGGGGGGTGGGTAAAACTGTTTTTT.

The chain employs TRBV9 and TRBJ1-2; the D gene is possibly TRBD1 (5 bases). V shed 0 bases and J shed 6 bases, with 12 bases lying between them. The CDR3 extends over 14 amino acids. Germline V gene lookup returns CDR1 SGDLS and CDR2 YYNGEE. CDR3 sequence (DNA): TGTGCCAGCAGCGTAGGAGGAGGGGTCGATGGCTACACCTTC. Amino acids: CASSVGGGVDGYTF.

This clone was found a few times. V gene TRBV5-1 combines with J gene TRBJ2-6; D may be TRBD1 (6 bases). The CDR3 runs 16 residues. V was trimmed by 5 bases and J by 4 bases, leaving 16 bases between them. The V gene's germline CDR1 is SGHRS and CDR2 YFSETQ. DNA of the CDR3: TGCGCCAGCAGTTTAAATACAGGGATGGGGGCCAACGTCCTGACTTTC. It is translated as CASSLNTGMGANVLTF.

This clone was observed once. The chain has TRBV30 and TRBJ2-1; a weak D match, TRBD2 (5 bases). CDR1 and CDR2 (germline): GTSNPN, SVGIG (reference sequence). Between the trimmed V and J ends, which lost 4 bases and 5 bases, there was a span of 15 bases. CDR3 size: 14 residues. The CDR3 region is CAWNSVTIDNEQFF. In DNA form, the CDR3 reads TGTGCCTGGAATTCAGTGACTATCGACAATGAGCAGTTCTTC.

J is TRBJ1-4 and V is TRBV10-3; TRBD1 is a possible D gene (6 bases). CDR1 and CDR2 from the germline V gene are ENHRY and SYGVKD. Trimming took off 3 bases at V and 7 bases at J, with 15 bases between the two ends. The CDR3 totals 15 residues. Here the CDR3 DNA reads TGTGCCATCAGTGACCTCGGGACAAAATCTGAAAAACTGTTTTTT. This gives the protein CAISDLGTKSEKLFF.

The chain is built from TRBV7-9 and TRBJ1-5; D is unresolved. V shed 5 bases and J shed 11 bases, with 13 bases lying between them. This CDR3 region has 12 residues. Germline V lookup: CDR1 SEHNR, CDR2 FQNEAQ (reference sequence). This CDR3 reads CASSQTTGAQHF. The CDR3 region has the DNA TGTGCCAGCAGCCAAACCACCGGGGCCCAGCATTTT. Looking up the rest from reference TRBV7-9 and TRBJ1-5 gives the full variable domain: DTGVSQNPRHKITKRGQNVTFRCDPISEHNRLYWYRQTLGQGPEFLTYFQNEAQLEKSRLLSDRFSAERPKGSFSTLEIQRTEQGDSAMYLCASSQTTGAQHFGDGTRLSIL.

The chain combines TRBV11-2 with TRBJ1-2; 7 bases match TRBD1. CDR3 length equals 14 residues. The germline V gene has CDR1 SGHAT and CDR2 FQNNGV. The V gene end was trimmed by 5 bases and the J gene end by 5 bases; junction bases not matched to a gene: 8. This chain's CDR3 is CASSPRDRDYGYTF. The CDR3 DNA follows: TGTGCCAGCAGCCCACGGGACAGAGATTATGGCTACACCTTC.

The chain links TRBV29-1 to TRBJ2-7; maybe TRBD1 (6 bases). The V end lost 7 bases, the J end lost 0 bases, and 10 bases lay between the germline ends. Germline CDR1 reads SQVTM; CDR2 reads ANQGSEA. The CDR3 length is 12 residues. CDR3 in DNA: TGCAGCGGGATGGACAGCTCCTACGAGCAGTACTTC. Translation: CSGMDSSYEQYF.

This chain uses TRBV30 with TRBJ2-7; 8 nucleotides line up with TRBD2. The V gene's germline CDR1 is GTSNPN and CDR2 SVGIG (reference sequence). V trimming: 0 bases; J trimming: 3 bases; junction bases outside the gene matches: 7. This CDR3 comprises 15 residues. The CDR3 sequence is CAWSVPGLGLYEQYF. As DNA, the CDR3 is TGTGCCTGGAGTGTGCCGGGACTAGGCCTCTACGAGCAGTACTTC.

The gene calls are TRBV28 and TRBJ1-4; 9 nucleotides line up with TRBD1. J gave up 7 bases and V 6 bases, and 6 bases lay outside the gene matches. Germline V gene sequence: CDR1 MDHEN, CDR2 SYDVKM. The CDR3 has 14 residues. This CDR3 is CASSVTGGSEKLFF. The CDR3 coding sequence is TGTGCCAGCAGCGTGACAGGGGGAAGTGAAAAACTGTTTTTT.

The chain recombines TRBV30 with TRBJ2-1, with 8 bases aligning to TRBD2. The germline V gene encodes CDR1 GTSNPN and CDR2 SVGIG (reference sequence). The CDR3 extends over 14 amino acids. Trimming took 4 bases from V and 5 from J; bases not matched to a gene: 7. The chain's CDR3 is CAWKRTSLNNEQFF. CDR3 DNA: TGTGCCTGGAAGAGGACTAGCCTAAACAATGAGCAGTTCTTC.

This chain links TRBV7-2 with TRBJ2-3, with 8 positions matching TRBD2. CDR1 and CDR2 from the germline V gene are SGHTA and FQGNSA. This CDR3 has 15 residues. V shed 1 base and J 9 bases; nucleotides not matched to a gene: 9. This CDR3 reads CASSLVTVAGSTQYF. The CDR3 bases are TGTGCCAGCAGCTTAGTCACTGTAGCGGGATCCACGCAGTATTTT.

The gene calls are TRBV9 and TRBJ2-3; perhaps TRBD1 as D (5 bases). Germline V gene lookup returns CDR1 SGDLS and CDR2 YYNGEE. V was pared by 3 bases and J by 9 bases, with 14 bases between. The CDR3 loop spans 13 amino acids. The CDR3 protein is CASSGITGETQYF. The CDR3 bases are TGTGCCAGCAGCGGAATTACAGGCGAAACGCAGTATTTT.

The CDR3 region is CASSYSRQGKTEAFF. The CDR3 bases are TGTGCCAGCAGTTACTCTCGACAGGGTAAGACTGAAGCTTTCTTT. The chain recombines TRBV6-5 with TRBJ1-1; 7 nucleotides align to TRBD1. CDR1 MNHEY and CDR2 SVGAGI come from the germline V gene. The CDR3 sequence is 15 residues long. V was pared by 0 bases and J by 5 bases, with 6 bases of the junction left unmatched.

The rearrangement joins TRBV30 to TRBJ2-7; 7 bases map to TRBD2. Germline loops: CDR1 GTSNPN, CDR2 SVGIG (reference sequence). Trimming took 1 base from V and 3 from J; bases not matched to a gene: 3. The CDR3 sequence is 13 residues long. The CDR3 sequence is CAWSGRGSYEQYF. Here the CDR3 DNA reads TGTGCCTGGAGTGGGCGGGGGAGCTACGAGCAGTACTTC.

The V call is TRBV25-1, the J call TRBJ1-3; 9 bases fit TRBD1. Germline values: CDR1 MGHDK, CDR2 SYGVNS. The V gene end was trimmed by 5 bases and the J gene end by 3 bases; junction bases not matched to a gene: 14. CDR3 length: 18 amino acids. The CDR3 is CASSQVGQGSLGGNTIYF. The CDR3 nucleotides read TGTGCCAGCAGTCAAGTGGGACAGGGTTCCCTCGGTGGAAACACCATATATTTT.

This chain joins TRBV28 and TRBJ2-7, with TRBD2 matching over 8 bases. CDR1 is MDHEN and CDR2 is SYDVKM in the germline V gene. The CDR3 sequence is 12 residues long. CDR3 in amino acids: CASGSGIREQYF. CDR3 DNA sequence: TGTGCTTCGGGTAGCGGGATTCGTGAGCAGTACTTC.